A selection of T cell receptor beta chains follows, all from one sample in a study of T cells in Graves' hyperthyroidism and ophthalmopathy. TCRdb re-derived calls from the multiplex PCR reads in MiXCR, one entry per CDR3 protein. Of about 270,000 distinct CDR3 sequences listed, 25% were seen once; the top ten hold about 25%. Sequencing was carried out using blood. All receptors derive from a man aged 35-49 years with Graves' hyperthyroidism that later progressed to Graves' ophthalmopathy. CDR3s include the opening cysteine and the closing phenylalanine or tryptophan. The D gene is left open where the match is weak. The listing skips clone size in some rows; elsewhere it reads once, few, many or a size class.

V gene	clone size	D gene	J gene	CDR3 protein	CDR3 DNA
TRBV20-1	many	.	TRBJ1-5	CSALPGVGNQPQHF	TGCAGTGCTCTACCAGGGGTAGGCAATCAGCCCCAGCATTTT
TRBV25-1	.	.	TRBJ2-7	CASSEYYGTYEQYF	TGTGCCAGCAGTGAATATTACGGAACCTACGAGCAGTACTTC
TRBV11-1	many	.	TRBJ2-7	CASSLQMTSQPYEQYF	TGTGCCAGCAGCTTGCAAATGACTAGTCAGCCCTACGAGCAGTACTTC
TRBV3-1	many	TRBD2	TRBJ2-5	CASSQQGLAGNKETQYF	TGTGCCAGCAGCCAACAGGGACTAGCGGGAAACAAGGAGACCCAGTACTTC
TRBV19	many	.	TRBJ2-2	CASSTYGELFF	TGTGCCAGTAGTACATATGGGGAGCTGTTTTTT
TRBV27	.	.	TRBJ2-7	CATGSGEYEQYF	TGTGCCACCGGGTCGGGAGAATACGAGCAGTACTTC
TRBV4-1	.	.	TRBJ1-5	CASSQEVGYSNQPQHF	TGCGCCAGCAGCCAAGAAGTGGGGTATAGCAATCAGCCCCAGCATTTT
TRBV6-1	many	.	TRBJ1-6	CASREIRDGYNSPLHF	TGTGCCAGCAGAGAGATCCGGGACGGCTATAATTCACCCCTCCACTTT
TRBV27	many	.	TRBJ2-7	CASSLRGNTYEQYF	TGTGCCAGCAGTTTACGGGGAAACACCTACGAGCAGTACTTC
TRBV2	.	TRBD1	TRBJ2-7	CAIRDRGSEQYF	TGTGCCATCAGGGACAGGGGTTCCGAGCAGTACTTC
TRBV11-2	many	TRBD1	TRBJ2-7	CASSRDRGHEQYF	TGTGCCAGCAGCCGGGACAGGGGCCACGAGCAGTACTTC
TRBV6-1	.	.	TRBJ1-1	CASSGGPFTEAFF	TGTGCCAGCAGTGGGGGTCCGTTCACTGAAGCTTTCTTT